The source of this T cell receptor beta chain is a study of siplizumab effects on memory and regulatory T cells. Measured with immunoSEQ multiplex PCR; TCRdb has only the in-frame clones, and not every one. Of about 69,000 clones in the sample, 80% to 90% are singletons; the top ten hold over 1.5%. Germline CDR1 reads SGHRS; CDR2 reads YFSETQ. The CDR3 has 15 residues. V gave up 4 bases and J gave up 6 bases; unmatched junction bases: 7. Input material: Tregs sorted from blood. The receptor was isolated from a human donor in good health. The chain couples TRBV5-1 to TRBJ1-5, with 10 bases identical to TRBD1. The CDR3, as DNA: TGCGCCAGCAGCCTAGGACAGGGGGGAAGTCAGCCCCAGCATTTT. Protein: CASSLGQGGSQPQHF. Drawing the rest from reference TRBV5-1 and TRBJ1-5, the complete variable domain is KAGVTQTPRYLIKTRGQQVTLSCSPISGHRSVSWYQQTPGQGLQFLFEYFSETQRNKGNFPGRFSGRQFSNSRSEMNVSTLELGDSALYLCASSLGQGGSQPQHFGDGTRLSIL.